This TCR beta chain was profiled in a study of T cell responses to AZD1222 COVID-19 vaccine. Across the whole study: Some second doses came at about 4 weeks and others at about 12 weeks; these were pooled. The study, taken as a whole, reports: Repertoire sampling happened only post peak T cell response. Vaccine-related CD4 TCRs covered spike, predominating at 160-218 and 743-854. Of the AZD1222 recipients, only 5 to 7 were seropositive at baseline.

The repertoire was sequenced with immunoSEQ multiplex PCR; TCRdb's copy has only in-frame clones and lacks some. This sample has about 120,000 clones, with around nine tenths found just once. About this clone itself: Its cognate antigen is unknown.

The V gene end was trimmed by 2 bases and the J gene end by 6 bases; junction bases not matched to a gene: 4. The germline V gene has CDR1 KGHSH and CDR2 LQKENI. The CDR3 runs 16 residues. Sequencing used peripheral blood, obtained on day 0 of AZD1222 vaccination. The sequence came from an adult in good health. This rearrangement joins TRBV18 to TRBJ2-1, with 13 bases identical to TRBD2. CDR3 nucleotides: TGTGCCAGCTCACCAGCGGGACTAGCGGGACTCAATGAGCAGTTCTTC. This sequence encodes CASSPAGLAGLNEQFF.